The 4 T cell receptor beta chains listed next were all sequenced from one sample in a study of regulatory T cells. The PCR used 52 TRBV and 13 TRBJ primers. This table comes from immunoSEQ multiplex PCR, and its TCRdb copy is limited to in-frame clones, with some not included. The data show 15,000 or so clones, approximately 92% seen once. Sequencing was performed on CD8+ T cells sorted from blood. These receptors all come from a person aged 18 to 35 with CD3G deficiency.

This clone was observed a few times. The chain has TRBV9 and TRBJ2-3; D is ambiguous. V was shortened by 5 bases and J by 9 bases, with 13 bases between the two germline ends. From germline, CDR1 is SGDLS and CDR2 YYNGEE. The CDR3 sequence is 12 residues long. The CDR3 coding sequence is TGTGCCAGCAGGGCGAGGTATTTAACGCAGTATTTT. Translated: CASRARYLTQYF.

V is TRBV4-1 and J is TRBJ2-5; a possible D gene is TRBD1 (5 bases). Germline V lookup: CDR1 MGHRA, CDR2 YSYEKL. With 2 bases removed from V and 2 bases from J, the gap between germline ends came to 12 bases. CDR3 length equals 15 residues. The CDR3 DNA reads TGCGCCAGCAGCCAAAGGGGATCAGGGCAAGAGACCCAGTACTTC. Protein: CASSQRGSGQETQYF.

CDR3 nucleotide sequence: TGTGCCAGCAGTGACGGGAGCGCTGGTGAAGCTTTCTTT. This codes for CASSDGSAGEAFF. The gene calls are TRBV6-1 and TRBJ1-1; no firm D call. With 3 bases removed from V and 7 bases from J, the gap between germline ends came to 12 bases. This CDR3 is built from 13 residues. Germline assignment: CDR1 MNHNS and CDR2 SASEGT.

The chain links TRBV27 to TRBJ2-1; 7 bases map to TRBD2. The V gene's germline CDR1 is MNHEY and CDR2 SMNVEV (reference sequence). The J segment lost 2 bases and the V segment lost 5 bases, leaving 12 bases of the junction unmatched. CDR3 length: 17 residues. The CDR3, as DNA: TGTGCCAGCAGTCCCTCTTGGAGGGGAGGGCCCTACAATGAGCAGTTCTTC. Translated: CASSPSWRGGPYNEQFF.